Listed here is a single TCR beta chain. No cognate antigen has been identified for it. Per-nucleotide qualities are absent, and no much larger clonotype sits a single base away. The entry originates in a study of T cell responses to AZD1222 COVID-19 vaccine (dated by TCRdb to the early 2020s). Regarding the study in general: Because spike-specific TCR depth and breadth did not differ between the two schedules, AZD1222 recipients who got a second dose at roughly 4 weeks were pooled with those who got a second dose at roughly 12 weeks. A total of under 250 trial participants underwent TCR sequencing, of whom about 200 had received two doses of AZD1222 and roughly 26 had received two doses of the MenACWY control vaccine. Trial participants were enrolled by age into 18-55, 56-69 and 70-plus year subgroups, with 148, 28 and 57 TCR-sequenced participants respectively.

The CDR3 regions of human TCRbeta chains were analyzed by immunosequencing. From the authors' description of their analysis: Repertoire TCRs were matched against a reference library of SARS-CoV-2-specific TCRs generated with the MIRA antigen-specificity platform. Breadth was defined as the fraction of unique TCRs that were SARS-CoV-2-associated, and depth was defined as the fraction of total T cells that were SARS-CoV-2-associated. Using the MIRA data, every spike-specific TCR was mapped to the spike region that the TCR reacted to and assigned to either a CD4 or a CD8 class. Log10-transformed breadth and depth values were compared by one-way ANOVA with Sidak's multiple comparisons tests. TCRdb carries this immuneACCESS record with in-frame sequences only. Its versions omit some clonotypes, under half of them owing to an unresolved V gene in the studies checked, with the rest unexplained. V and J calls and clone size follow that table, whereas D and trimming were derived from the DNA. The sample records around 30,000 clones, 85% to 95% of which are singletons. Of the sample, 7.5% to 10% is held by the ten largest clones.

The paper's findings and limits, for the study overall: The 56-69-year group was small, and its depth increase did not reach significance, likely because of low power. Because no day 14 peak-response samples were available, the repertoires could be characterized only after the peak T cell response. Epitopes outside the regions mutated in the B.1.351 and B.1.1.7 variants were reportedly recognized by nearly half of the unique spike-specific TCRs. Only five to seven AZD1222 recipients were SARS-CoV-2 seropositive at baseline, limiting conclusions about previously exposed vaccinees. Participants were mostly white British and included more females than males, and it was suggested by the authors that clonal diversity may have been underestimated. The whole spike protein was spanned by vaccine-associated CD4 TCRs, and dominant responses were seen in regions 160-218 and 743-854. After two AZD1222 doses, spike-specific TCR breadth and depth were significantly higher than at day 0 and than in MenACWY recipients.

Interpreted using the paper, the time point label stands for: baseline before first vaccination. Vaccinee samples were obtained from the UK trials COV001 and COV002, which included a single-blind randomized controlled phase 2/3 trial of AZD1222 (ChAdOx1 nCoV-19) in healthy adults. Trial participant PBMC samples were collected at day 0 and day 28 after the second dose for TCRbeta chain sequencing. Spanning cysteine to phenylalanine, the CDR3 consists of 11 amino acids. The read is trimmed to its CDR3 DNA, 33 bases read in frame from base 1. The junction shows trimming of 3 bases on V and 13 bases on J, and the gene matches do not reach 7 bases of it. CDR1 and CDR2 (DFQATT, SNEGSKA) derive from the germline V gene (reference sequence).

The sequence derives from an adult in good health. The sequencing used peripheral blood, collected on day 0 of AZD1222 vaccination. Rearrangement joined TRBV20-1 to TRBJ1-1; 8 bases in between match TRBD1. The CDR3 amino acid sequence is: CSARDREHVFF. The nucleotide sequence reads TGCAGTGCTAGGGACAGGGAACATGTTTTCTTT.